Below are 16 T cell receptor beta chains sequenced from a single sample in a study of T cell clones after liver transplantation. Repertoires were generated with immunoSEQ multiplex PCR, while TCRdb's copy carries only in-frame clones and drops some. Found here are tens of thousands of clones, approximately 80% of them singletons; the top ten hold over 2%. Specimen: CD4+ T cells from blood, collected 48 months after liver transplant. Every receptor here comes from a human patient who received a liver transplant. A share of the T cells may be of graft donor origin.

V is TRBV4-2 and J is TRBJ2-7; 14 nucleotides align to TRBD2. CDR1 is LGHNA and CDR2 is YNFKEQ in the germline V gene. The CDR3 spans 21 residues. The junction had 13 bases not matched to a gene; V was cut back by 0 bases and J by 0 bases. The DNA for the CDR3 is TGTGCCAGCAGCCAAGATGGGACTAGCGGGAGTGCGGCATGGATCTCCTACGAGCAGTACTTC. Its protein is CASSQDGTSGSAAWISYEQYF.

This chain uses TRBV28 with TRBJ2-7; 9 positions agree with TRBD2. Losses at the gene ends were 6 bases for V and 5 bases for J; bases not matched to a gene: 5. The CDR3 runs 13 residues. CDR1 MDHEN and CDR2 SYDVKM come from the germline V gene. This CDR3 is CASSSGTSNEQYF. The CDR3 DNA is TGTGCCAGCAGCAGCGGGACTAGCAACGAGCAGTACTTC. The entire variable domain, with the rest obtained from reference TRBV28 and TRBJ2-7, is as follows: DVKVTQSSRYLVKRTGEKVFLECVQDMDHENMFWYRQDPGLGLRLIYFSYDVKMKEKGDIPEGYSVSREKKERFSLILESASTNQTSMYLCASSSGTSNEQYFGPGTRLTVT.

The gene calls are TRBV4-3 and TRBJ2-7, with 8 bases matching TRBD1. CDR1 and CDR2 from the germline V gene are LGHNA and YSLEER. V dropped 4 bases and J dropped 2; count of bases not matched to a gene: 10. The CDR3 is made up of 16 amino acids. The CDR3 protein is CASSRYTGTGTYEQYF. CDR3 DNA sequence: TGCGCCAGCAGCCGCTACACCGGGACAGGAACCTACGAGCAGTACTTC.

The chain employs TRBV6-6 and TRBJ2-5; D not certain. Trimming took 2 bases from V and 0 from J, leaving 7 bases between them. Germline values: CDR1 MNHNY, CDR2 SVGAGI (reference sequence). The CDR3 is made up of 14 amino acids. DNA for the CDR3: TGTGCCAGCAGTTACCGCCCAGACCAAGAGACCCAGTACTTC. Translated, it gives CASSYRPDQETQYF.

The chain links TRBV4-2 to TRBJ1-2; D is perhaps TRBD1 (6 bases). Trimming took off 2 bases at V and 6 bases at J, with 19 bases between the two ends. The CDR3 has 16 residues. Looked up from germline, CDR1 is LGHNA and CDR2 is YNFKEQ. This CDR3 is CASSQPGQIFDHGYTF. CDR3 in DNA: TGTGCCAGCAGCCAACCGGGACAAATTTTCGACCATGGCTACACCTTC.

The J gene is TRBJ2-6, the V gene TRBV5-1; no definite D call. Between the trimmed V and J ends, which lost 2 bases and 0 bases, there was a span of 3 bases. CDR3 size: 14 residues. Germline CDR1 reads SGHRS; CDR2 reads YFSETQ. CDR3 protein: CASSLDSGANVLTF. The DNA for the CDR3 is TGCGCCAGCAGCTTAGACTCTGGGGCCAACGTCCTGACTTTC.

The V gene is TRBV19, the J gene TRBJ1-5; 9 positions match TRBD1. Losses at the gene ends were 4 bases for V and 2 bases for J; bases not matched to a gene: 9. Germline CDR1 and CDR2: LNHDA and SQIVND (reference sequence). The CDR3 contains 17 residues. CDR3 residues: CASSTLTGGDGNQPQHF. CDR3 DNA: TGTGCCAGTAGTACTCTCACAGGGGGCGATGGCAATCAGCCCCAGCATTTT.

The V gene is TRBV27, the J gene TRBJ2-3; D might be TRBD1 (6 bases). Germline CDR1 and CDR2: MNHEY and SMNVEV (reference sequence). The CDR3 covers 13 residues. V was cut by 3 bases and J by 11 bases, with 15 bases left in between. The CDR3 loop is CASSLDRYQGQYF. CDR3 DNA sequence: TGTGCCAGCAGTTTGGACAGATACCAAGGGCAGTATTTT.

The gene calls are TRBV5-8 and TRBJ2-5; TRBD2 matches 11 bases. V dropped 5 bases and J dropped 2; count of bases not matched to a gene: 14. Germline V gene sequence: CDR1 SGHTS, CDR2 YDEGEE. The length of the CDR3 is 18 residues. The CDR3: CASRVGSLAGGGQETQYF. The CDR3 DNA follows: TGTGCCAGCAGGGTCGGTTCGCTAGCGGGAGGAGGGCAAGAGACCCAGTACTTC.

DNA for the CDR3: TGTGCCAGCAGCCTCCGGACAGGGGGTGAGGATACGCAGTATTTT. It codes for CASSLRTGGEDTQYF. J is TRBJ2-3 and V is TRBV7-3; 10 bases map to TRBD1. CDR3 length: 15 amino acids. Germline values: CDR1 SGHTA, CDR2 FQGTGA. The trim removed 5 bases at V and 6 bases at J, leaving 8 bases unmatched.

CDR3 loop: CASSLDPYTQYF. The CDR3 coding sequence is TGTGCCAGCAGCTTAGACCCCTATACGCAGTATTTT. The chain joins TRBV11-3 to TRBJ2-3; D not certain. V lost 0 bases and J lost 7, with 5 bases in between. The CDR3 runs to 12 residues. The germline gives CDR1 SGHNT, CDR2 YENEEA.

This clone was found once. The gene calls are TRBV5-4 and TRBJ2-7; 9 bases map to TRBD2. Germline values: CDR1 SGHNT, CDR2 YYREEE (reference sequence). The CDR3 length is 14 residues. V was clipped by 4 bases and J by 5 bases; unmatched bases: 7. The CDR3 is CASSAPSGENEQYF. The CDR3 bases are TGTGCCAGCAGCGCACCTAGCGGGGAAAACGAGCAGTACTTC.

V is TRBV5-6 and J is TRBJ1-3, with D uncertain. The CDR3 is 15 amino acids. Per the germline V gene, CDR1 is SGHDT and CDR2 is YYEEEE. The ends were cut back, 0 bases at V and 4 bases at J, with 11 bases in the middle. CDR3 loop: CASSLVGSTGNTIYF. The DNA of the CDR3 is TGTGCCAGCAGCTTGGTTGGGAGTACAGGAAACACCATATATTTT. Full variable domain (rest looked up from reference TRBV5-6 and TRBJ1-3): DAGVTQSPTHLIKTRGQQVTLRCSPKSGHDTVSWYQQALGQGPQFIFQYYEEEERQRGNFPDRFSGHQFPNYSSELNVNALLLGDSALYLCASSLVGSTGNTIYFGEGSWLTVV.

The chain joins TRBV9 to TRBJ2-5; no definite D call. CDR1 and CDR2 from the germline V gene are SGDLS and YYNGEE. The CDR3 extends over 14 amino acids. Trimming cost V 4 bases and J 0 bases, with 10 bases left between them. The CDR3 spells CASSSSDNQETQYF. The CDR3 DNA reads as TGTGCCAGCAGCTCCTCAGACAACCAAGAGACCCAGTACTTC. Variable domain in full (rest from reference TRBV9 and TRBJ2-5): DSGVTQTPKHLITATGQRVTLRCSPRSGDLSVYWYQQSLDQGLQFLIQYYNGEERAKGNILERFSAQQFPDLHSELNLSSLELGDSALYFCASSSSDNQETQYFGPGTRLLVL.

The genes are TRBV5-4 and TRBJ2-3; 11 nucleotides align to TRBD2. CDR1 is SGHNT and CDR2 is YYREEE in the germline V gene (reference sequence). After removal of 6 bases from V and 6 bases from J, the junction contained 6 bases not matched to a gene. This CDR3 is 14 amino acids long. The CDR3 loop reads CASNTASGRDTQYF. The CDR3 DNA sequence: TGTGCCAGCAATACGGCTAGCGGGAGGGATACGCAGTATTTT.

The chain carries TRBV6-6 and TRBJ2-7; D ambiguous. The V gene's germline CDR1 is MNHNY and CDR2 SVGAGI (reference sequence). With 6 bases removed from V and 5 bases from J, the gap between germline ends came to 11 bases. The CDR3 totals 12 residues. Written as DNA, the CDR3 is TGTGCCAGCAGCATACCCGGCAACGAGCAGTACTTC. This sequence encodes CASSIPGNEQYF.